This TCR beta chain emerged from a study of tumor and adjacent non-tumor tissue in lung cancer. J lost 5 bases, V lost 8 bases, and 6 bases had no gene match. Germline lookup yields CDR1 DFQATT and CDR2 SNEGSKA (reference sequence). The CDR3 has 12 residues. This sample's RNA came from whole unsorted tissue. A modified ARM-PCR protocol with three rounds of nested PCR amplified TCRbeta. TCRdb processed the multiplex PCR reads anew with MiXCR; each CDR3 protein has one entry. The data contain 60,000 to 85,000 distinct CDR3 sequences, 73% of them singletons. V is TRBV20-1 and J is TRBJ1-5; 7 nucleotides align to TRBD1. The sample comprised lung tumor tissue. This TCR derives from a man aged 55 to 70 with non-small cell lung cancer. CDR3 region: CSISGGYQPQHF. The CDR3 coding sequence is TGCAGTATCTCAGGGGGGTATCAGCCCCAGCATTTT.